This T cell receptor beta chain was identified during a study of cytomegalovirus exposure and HLA in healthy donors. Regarding the study as a whole: TCR beta chains numbering about 160 were designated cytomegalovirus-associated. Fewer N-insertions (relative to the roughly 700-donor mean) were reportedly seen in an Asian-associated ancestry cluster in a later analysis. Donor immune exposure was known only as CMV serostatus.

The PCR made use of 60 Vbeta and 13 Jbeta primers. TCRdb's copy holds only in-frame clones and misses some; the assay was immunoSEQ multiplex PCR. Of 150,000 to 200,000 clones detected, roughly 80% appear once; the ten largest clones hold about 3.1%. Per the germline V gene, CDR1 is SGHRS and CDR2 is YFSETQ. This CDR3 is 17 amino acids long. With V trimmed by 0 bases and J by 5 bases, 6 bases remained unmatched. Of note for this clone: What it recognizes is unknown.

This clonotype was sampled from a female donor in good health and CMV-seronegative. Sequencing input: PBMCs. This chain links TRBV5-1 with TRBJ2-1, with TRBD1 matching 12 bases. CDR3 nucleotides: TGCGCCAGCAGCTTGGTGACAGGGACAGGGGGCCACAATGAGCAGTTCTTC. Translation: CASSLVTGTGGHNEQFF.